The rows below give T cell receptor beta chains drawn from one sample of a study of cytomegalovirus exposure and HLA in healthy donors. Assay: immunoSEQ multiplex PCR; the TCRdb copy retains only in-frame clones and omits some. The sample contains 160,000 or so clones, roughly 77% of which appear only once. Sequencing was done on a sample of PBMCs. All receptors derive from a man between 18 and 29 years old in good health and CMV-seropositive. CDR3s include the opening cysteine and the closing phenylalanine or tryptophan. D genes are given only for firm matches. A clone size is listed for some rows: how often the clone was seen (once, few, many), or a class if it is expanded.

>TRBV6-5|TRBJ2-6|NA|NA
CASSYSGPGGANVLTF
TGTGCCAGCAGTTACTCGGGGCCCGGAGGGGCCAACGTCCTGACTTTC
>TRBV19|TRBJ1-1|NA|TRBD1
CASSTGTVGGTEAFF
TGTGCCAGTAGTACAGGGACAGTGGGAGGCACTGAAGCTTTCTTT
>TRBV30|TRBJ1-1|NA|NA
CAWRNWRVGGNTEAFF
TGTGCCTGGAGAAACTGGCGGGTAGGGGGGAACACTGAAGCTTTCTTT
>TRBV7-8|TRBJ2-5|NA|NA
CASSLVGRLVQETQYF
TGTGCCAGCAGCTTGGTCGGTCGACTTGTTCAAGAGACCCAGTACTTC
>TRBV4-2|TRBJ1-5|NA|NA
CASSQNHGTSQPQHF
TGTGCCAGCAGCCAAAACCACGGGACATCTCAGCCCCAGCATTTT
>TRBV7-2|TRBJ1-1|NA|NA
CASSLAQQYTEAFF
TGTGCCAGCAGCCTCGCCCAACAGTACACTGAAGCTTTCTTT
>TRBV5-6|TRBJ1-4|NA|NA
CASSPTTAATNEKLFF
TGTGCCAGCAGCCCAACGACAGCTGCAACTAATGAAAAACTGTTTTTT
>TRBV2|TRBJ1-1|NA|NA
CASSAQGLNTEAFF
TGTGCCAGCAGTGCCCAGGGCCTGAACACTGAAGCTTTCTTT
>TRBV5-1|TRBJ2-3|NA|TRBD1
CASSPGDSSTDTQYF
TGCGCCAGCAGCCCCGGGGACAGCAGCACAGATACGCAGTATTTT
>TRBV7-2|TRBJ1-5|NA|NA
CASSLVGGAAQPQHF
TGTGCCAGCAGCTTAGTAGGGGGGGCGGCTCAGCCCCAGCATTTT
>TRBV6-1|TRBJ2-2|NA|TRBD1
CASSGRTGYTGELFF
TGTGCCAGCAGTGGTAGGACAGGGTACACCGGGGAGCTGTTTTTT
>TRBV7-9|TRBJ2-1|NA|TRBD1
CASSSRDSGSYNEQFF
TGTGCCAGCAGCTCTCGGGACAGCGGCTCCTACAATGAGCAGTTCTTC
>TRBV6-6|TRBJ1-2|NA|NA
CASWDTANYGYTF
TGTGCCAGTTGGGACACAGCTAACTATGGCTACACCTTC
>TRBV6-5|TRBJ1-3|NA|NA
CASSYSRGGSGNTIYF
TGTGCCAGCAGTTACTCGAGGGGGGGCTCTGGAAACACCATATATTTT
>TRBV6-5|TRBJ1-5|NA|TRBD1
CASNDRDQPQHF
TGTGCCAGCAATGACAGGGATCAGCCCCAGCATTTT
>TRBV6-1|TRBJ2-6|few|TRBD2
CASSEGLAGISGANVLTF
TGTGCCAGCAGTGAGGGACTAGCGGGAATCTCTGGGGCCAACGTCCTGACTTTC
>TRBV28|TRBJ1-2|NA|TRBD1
CASSTQWDRGKYGYTF
TGTGCCAGCAGTACCCAATGGGACAGGGGGAAGTATGGCTACACCTTC
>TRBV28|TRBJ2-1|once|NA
CASRGSSYNEQFF
TGTGCCAGTCGGGGGAGCTCCTACAATGAGCAGTTCTTC
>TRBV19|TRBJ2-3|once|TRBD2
CASSIGDSGRTDTQYF
TGTGCCAGTAGTATAGGCGATAGCGGGCGCACAGATACGCAGTATTTT
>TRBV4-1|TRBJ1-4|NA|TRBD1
CASSQNRGTNEKLFF
TGCGCCAGCAGCCAGAACAGGGGGACTAATGAAAAACTGTTTTTT
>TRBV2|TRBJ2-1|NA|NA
CASSREALSSYNEQFF
TGTGCCAGCAGTCGAGAGGCCCTCAGCTCCTACAATGAGCAGTTCTTC
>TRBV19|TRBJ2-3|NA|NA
CASSTTSLDTQYF
TGTGCCAGTAGTACTACGTCTTTAGATACGCAGTATTTT
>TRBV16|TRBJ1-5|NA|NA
CASSQSGGAGGNQPQHF
TGTGCCAGCAGCCAATCTGGGGGGGCAGGCGGCAATCAGCCCCAGCATTTT
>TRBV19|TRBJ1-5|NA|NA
CASTPRGAGNQPQHF
TGTGCCAGTACCCCCAGGGGAGCCGGAAATCAGCCCCAGCATTTT
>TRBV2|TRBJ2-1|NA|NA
CASSSLQRSEQFF
TGTGCCAGCAGCTCATTGCAGCGCTCGGAGCAGTTCTTC
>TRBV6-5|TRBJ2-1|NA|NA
CATGTSYDRDEQFF
TGTGCCACCGGAACGTCCTATGATCGGGATGAGCAGTTCTTC
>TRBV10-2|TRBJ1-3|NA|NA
CASSEARGNTIYF
TGCGCCAGCAGTGAGGCGCGGGGGAACACCATATATTTT
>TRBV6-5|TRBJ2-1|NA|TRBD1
CASSLSGTGYNEQFF
TGTGCCAGCAGTTTATCCGGGACAGGCTACAATGAGCAGTTCTTC
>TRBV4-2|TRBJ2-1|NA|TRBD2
CASSQVLAGGRYNEQFF
TGTGCCAGCAGCCAAGTTTTAGCGGGGGGCCGGTACAATGAGCAGTTCTTC
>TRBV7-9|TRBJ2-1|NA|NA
CASSLEGGDEQFF
TGTGCCAGCAGCTTGGAGGGTGGCGATGAGCAGTTCTTC
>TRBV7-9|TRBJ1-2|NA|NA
CASSGQRGGYGYTF
TGTGCCAGCAGCGGACAGAGGGGTGGATATGGCTACACCTTC
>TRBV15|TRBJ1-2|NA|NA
CATSRDRTNYGYTF
TGTGCCACCAGCAGGGACAGAACTAACTATGGCTACACCTTC
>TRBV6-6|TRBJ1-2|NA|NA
CASSQQGYYGYTF
TGTGCCAGCAGCCAACAGGGATACTATGGCTACACCTTC
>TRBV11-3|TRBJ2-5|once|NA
CASSLSTQVNQETQYF
TGTGCCAGCAGCTTATCCACCCAGGTGAACCAAGAGACCCAGTACTTC
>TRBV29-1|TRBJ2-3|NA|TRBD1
CSVTGDWTDTQYF
TGCAGCGTCACAGGGGATTGGACAGATACGCAGTATTTT